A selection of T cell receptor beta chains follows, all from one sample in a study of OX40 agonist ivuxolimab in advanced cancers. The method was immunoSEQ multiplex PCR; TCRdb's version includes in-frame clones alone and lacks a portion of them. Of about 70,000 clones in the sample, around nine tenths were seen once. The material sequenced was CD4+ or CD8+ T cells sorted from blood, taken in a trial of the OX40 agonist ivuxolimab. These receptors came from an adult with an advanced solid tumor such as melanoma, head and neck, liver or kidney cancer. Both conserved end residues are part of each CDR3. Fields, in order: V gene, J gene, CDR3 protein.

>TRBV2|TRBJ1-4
CASSQQGGATNEKLFF
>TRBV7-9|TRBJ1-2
CASSFGAGGIGYGYTF
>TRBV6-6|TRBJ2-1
CASRWTSGSRSEQFF
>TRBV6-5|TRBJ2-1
CASRETSGIYNEQFF
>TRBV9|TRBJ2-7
CASSVGTGGSYEQYF
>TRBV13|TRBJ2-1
CASSLDGAPEFF
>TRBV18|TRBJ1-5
CASSPRSGLTQPQHF
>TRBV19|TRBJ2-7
CASSPGLAGVGYSYEQYF
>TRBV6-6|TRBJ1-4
CASSGTGGGLFF
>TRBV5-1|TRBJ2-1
CASSSTSTTSGIYNEQFF
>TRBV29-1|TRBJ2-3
CSVLVGDTQYF
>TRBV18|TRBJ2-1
CASSPLQISYNEQFF
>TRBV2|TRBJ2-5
CASSDGLAGQETQYF
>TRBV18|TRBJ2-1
CASSPGQGSYNEQFF
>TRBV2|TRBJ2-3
CASSRRAGVLDTQYF
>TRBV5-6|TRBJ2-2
CASSLAGSGIIGELFF
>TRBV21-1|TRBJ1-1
CASVVVKQVNTEAFF
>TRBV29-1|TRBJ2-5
CSVEKNLRTQYF
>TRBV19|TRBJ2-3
CASSPEGSGTDTQYF
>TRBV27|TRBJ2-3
CASSLSGRPTDTQYF
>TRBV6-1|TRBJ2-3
CASSEPGSGTDTQYF
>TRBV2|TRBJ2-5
CASRKDSQETQYF
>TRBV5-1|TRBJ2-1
CASSLGDRNNEQFF
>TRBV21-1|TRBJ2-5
CASSKSQGWETQYF
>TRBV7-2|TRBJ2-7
CASSQDRYYEQYF
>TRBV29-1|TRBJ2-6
CSGALDSGANVLTF
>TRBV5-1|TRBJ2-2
CASSFIRENTGELFF
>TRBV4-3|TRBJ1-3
CASSQGAGSRNTIYF
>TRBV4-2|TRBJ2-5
CASSQGGTGGQETQYF
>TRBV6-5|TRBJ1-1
CASSYSPPGMNTEAFF
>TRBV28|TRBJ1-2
CASSSTVNYGYTF
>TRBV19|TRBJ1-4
CASSLQTGSDEKLFF
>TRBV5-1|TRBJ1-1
CASSLGSGGLTEAFF
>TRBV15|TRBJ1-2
CATSTDSSSYGYTF
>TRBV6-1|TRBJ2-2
CASSAIGDTGELFF
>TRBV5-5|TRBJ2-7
CASTGNRGPYEQYF
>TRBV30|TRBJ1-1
CAWSRGQVMNTEAFF
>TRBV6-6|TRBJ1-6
CASIETTGGFSPLHF
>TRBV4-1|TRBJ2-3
CASSHKWGWDRAATDTQYF
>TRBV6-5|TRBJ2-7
CASSYSTSSPIGEQYF
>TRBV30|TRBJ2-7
CAWTKGYEQYF
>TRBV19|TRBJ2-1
CASSMGASGRDEQFF
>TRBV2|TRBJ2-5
CASSEGQWETQYF
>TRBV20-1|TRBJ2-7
CSGAGDYEQYF
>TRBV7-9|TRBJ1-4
CASSLGPNEKLFF
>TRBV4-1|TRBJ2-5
CASSQDSRRETQYF